The 13 T cell receptor beta chains below come from one sample, sequenced in a study of blood T cell repertoires in COVID-19. Measured with immunoSEQ multiplex PCR; TCRdb has only the in-frame clones, and not every one. This sample has approximately 300,000 clones, with more than 70% found just once. Specimen: peripheral blood. These TCRs come from a woman aged 45-60 years with acute or convalescent COVID-19.

J is TRBJ2-7 and V is TRBV5-5; D perhaps matches TRBD1 (5 bases). Trimming took off 0 bases at V and 2 bases at J, with 9 bases between the two ends. Germline CDR1 reads SGHKS; CDR2 reads YYEKEE (reference sequence). The CDR3 covers 14 residues. CDR3 coding DNA: TGTGCCAGCAGCTTGGTGGACAAAACCTACGAGCAGTACGTC. Its translation is CASSLVDKTYEQYV.

This clone was observed a single time. V usage is TRBV29-1 and J usage is TRBJ2-2; TRBD2 matches at 9 bases. V trimming: 2 bases; J trimming: 1 base; junction bases outside the gene matches: 11. The CDR3 is 18 amino acids. CDR1 and CDR2 from the germline V gene are SQVTM and ANQGSEA. The CDR3 sequence is CSVERMASGALNTGELFF. For the CDR3, the DNA is TGCAGCGTTGAAAGAATGGCTAGCGGGGCTTTGAACACCGGGGAGCTGTTTTTT.

The chain joins TRBV19 to TRBJ2-3; 7 nucleotides match TRBD2. Germline CDR1 is LNHDA and CDR2 is SQIVND (reference sequence). The CDR3 runs to 14 residues. V dropped 9 bases and J dropped 1; count of bases not matched to a gene: 7. This CDR3 reads CASQPGLRTDTQYF. The CDR3 DNA reads as TGTGCCAGCCAACCGGGACTACGCACAGATACGCAGTATTTT.

The gene calls are TRBV5-1 and TRBJ1-2, with 8 positions matching TRBD1. The CDR3 spans 15 residues. The ends lost 0 bases at V and 6 bases at J; junction bases unmatched: 7. Per the germline V gene, CDR1 is SGHRS and CDR2 is YFSETQ. The CDR3 coding sequence is TGCGCCAGCAGCTTGGAGGGACAGGAACTGCATGGCTACACCTTC. Protein: CASSLEGQELHGYTF.

The genes are TRBV19 and TRBJ2-5; 8 bases fit TRBD2. Unmatched junction bases numbered 8, after V lost 3 bases and J lost 2 bases. Germline CDR1 LNHDA, CDR2 SQIVND (reference sequence). CDR3 length: 16 residues. CDR3 protein: CASSILTGGGQETQYF. The CDR3 region has the DNA TGTGCCAGTAGTATTTTGACCGGGGGGGGTCAAGAGACCCAGTACTTC.

This chain uses TRBV6-1 with TRBJ2-5; the match to TRBD1 covers 8 bases. After removal of 2 bases from V and 5 bases from J, the junction contained 7 bases not matched to a gene. Germline V lookup: CDR1 MNHNS, CDR2 SASEGT. This CDR3 comprises 15 residues. The CDR3 nucleotides read TGTGCCAGCAGTGAACTCGGACAGGGAGGCGAGACCCAGTACTTC. This codes for CASSELGQGGETQYF.

This chain joins TRBV30 and TRBJ2-5; possibly TRBD1 for D (5 bases). CDR3 length: 13 amino acids. Germline V lookup: CDR1 GTSNPN, CDR2 SVGIG (reference sequence). Between the trimmed V and J ends, which lost 3 bases and 2 bases, there was a span of 10 bases. In DNA, the CDR3 is TGTGCCTGGAGCCAGGGAAAACAAGAGACCCAGTACTTC. It translates to CAWSQGKQETQYF. The full variable domain, in which reference TRBV30 and TRBJ2-5 provide the parts outside the CDR3, is SQTIHQWPATLVQPVGSPLSLECTVEGTSNPNLYWYRQAAGRGLQLLFYSVGIGQISSEVPQNLSASRPQDRQFILSSKKLLLSDSGFYLCAWSQGKQETQYFGPGTRLLVL.

CDR3 coding DNA: TGTGCCAGCTCACCACTTATGGACAGAGGTACTGAAGCTTTCTTT. This sequence encodes CASSPLMDRGTEAFF. This chain connects TRBV18 to TRBJ1-1, with a weak D call TRBD1 (6 bases). Germline CDR1 is KGHSH and CDR2 is LQKENI. V lost 1 base and J lost 5, with 14 bases in between. The CDR3 is 15 residues long.

The chain joins TRBV6-1 to TRBJ2-2, with 7 bases lining up with TRBD2. This CDR3 region has 16 residues. J was trimmed by 4 bases and V by 3 bases; bases with no gene match: 8. CDR1 is MNHNS and CDR2 is SASEGT in the germline V gene. The CDR3, as DNA: TGTGCCAGCAGTGAGAGTGGGAGGGGAACCACCGGGGAGCTGTTTTTT. Translation gives CASSESGRGTTGELFF.

The chain couples TRBV12-3 or TRBV12-4 to TRBJ2-5, with 8 positions matching TRBD1. J was trimmed by 3 bases and V by 6 bases; bases with no gene match: 3. The CDR3 consists of 13 residues. The CDR3 coding sequence is TGTGCCAGCAGCGACAGGGGCGAAGAGACCCAGTACTTC. Its protein product is CASSDRGEETQYF.

J is TRBJ2-7 and V is TRBV18; TRBD1 matches at 7 bases. Germline trimming cut 2 bases from V and 5 bases from J; bases unmatched to any gene: 3. The CDR3 is made up of 13 amino acids. Germline V gene sequence: CDR1 KGHSH, CDR2 LQKENI. The CDR3 coding sequence is TGTGCCAGCTCACCAGGGACAGAACACGAGCAGTACTTC. Residues: CASSPGTEHEQYF.

This clone was seen just once. The chain joins TRBV5-1 to TRBJ2-3; 12 positions agree with TRBD2. Germline values: CDR1 SGHRS, CDR2 YFSETQ. After removal of 2 bases from V and 2 bases from J, the junction contained 3 bases not matched to a gene. The CDR3 runs to 16 residues. CDR3 loop: CASSFTSGGYTDTQYF. For the CDR3, the DNA is TGCGCCAGCAGCTTCACTAGCGGGGGGTACACAGATACGCAGTATTTT.

The chain couples TRBV11-2 to TRBJ1-2; 8 nucleotides line up with TRBD1. With V trimmed by 5 bases and J by 4 bases, 3 bases remained unmatched. Germline V gives CDR1 SGHAT, CDR2 FQNNGV. The CDR3 covers 13 residues. CDR3 protein: CASSPGQGYGYTF. In nucleotides, the CDR3 is TGTGCCAGCAGCCCCGGACAGGGCTATGGCTACACCTTC.